This T cell receptor beta chain was observed in a study of blood T cell repertoires in COVID-19 (TCRdb year 2020). Broadly, across the study: Samples from collaborators originated in the United States, Italy and Spain and spanned both the acute and convalescent phases of COVID-19. The material from the prospective study consisted of cDNA or gDNA derived from T cells, B-cell-depleted T cells, or PBMCs. The dataset comprised deeply sampled blood TCRbeta repertoires from subjects exposed to, actively infected with, or recovered from COVID-19. The repertoires were made available in a free public database intended to serve as a resource for research on the immune response to SARS-CoV-2. The samples were drawn from the first 160 participants of the ongoing ImmuneRACE study and from 950 to 1,500 subjects provided by 6 global collaborators. A de-identified subject ID, COVID-19 status, age in years and sex were almost always included in the sample metadata. HLA class I and class II types, where available, came from metadata supplied by the sample provider rather than from assay-based typing. Here is what the overall study found, with its caveats: How much clinical and demographic metadata was included differed by source and by participant, and the metadata was provided uncurated.

In Seattle, one collaborating source enrolled patients while the infection was active and tracked those patients longitudinally over the course of disease. Collaborating institutions collected whole blood in K2EDTA tubes following their own protocols. For TCRbeta analysis, collaborators shipped samples in one of three forms: frozen whole blood, isolated PBMCs, or DNA extracted from either of those sample types. The immunoSEQ Assay, a bias-controlled multiplex PCR, was used to amplify TCRbeta CDR3 regions from genomic DNA. As for how the authors treated the data: The number of nucleated cells in each sample was estimated by amplification of reference gene primers within the assay. To quantify the absolute abundance of each unique TCRbeta CDR3 rearrangement, sequence reads were collapsed and filtered. For each sample, productive Simpson clonality was calculated as the square root of Simpson's diversity index over productive rearrangements. TCRdb took over this immuneACCESS table, retaining in-frame rearrangements with V and J assigned. Such tables are incomplete; in checked studies, under half of the missing clones stem from an unresolved V gene, and the remainder is unexplained. V and J calls and clone size are as listed in that table; D and trimming were resolved from the DNA. Within this sample are 540,000 or so clones, with roughly nine tenths of them counted one time only. The ten biggest clones cover roughly 8.3% of the sample.

A note on this clone: Its antigen is still unknown. One base away there is no much larger clone; base qualities are not given.

V is cut by 0 bases and J by 0 bases, and the space between the germline ends is 12 bases. The CDR3 spans 17 residues, from the cysteine through the phenylalanine. Of all the DNA, just the CDR3 is kept, 51 bases in frame from base 1. CDR1 is given as LGHDT and CDR2 as YNNKEL, both from the germline V gene (reference sequence). The sample taken for sequencing was peripheral blood. The rearranged segments are TRBV3-1 (or the pseudogene TRBV3-2) and TRBJ1-3; TRBD1 is a possible D gene, resting on 6 matching bases. The source of this sequence is a woman in her 50s with COVID-19, enrolled during active disease. In nucleotides, the sequence is TGTGCCAGCAGCCAAGAGGCAGGGGCCTTCTCTGGAAACACCATATATTTT. This is translated as CASSQEAGAFSGNTIYF.